What follows are 4 T cell receptor beta chains derived from one specimen sequenced in a study of blood T cell repertoires in COVID-19. Sequencing used immunoSEQ multiplex PCR; TCRdb keeps in-frame clones, though not all of them. The sample holds around 130,000 clones, approximately 85% seen once. Sequencing used peripheral blood. These receptors were obtained from a man in his fifties with acute or convalescent COVID-19.

This chain joins TRBV18 and TRBJ2-7, with 7 positions matching TRBD2. The germline V gene has CDR1 KGHSH and CDR2 LQKENI. The CDR3 is 11 residues long. J lost 7 bases, V lost 3 bases, and 0 bases had no gene match. Here the CDR3 reads CASSPGREQYF. For the CDR3, the DNA is TGTGCCAGCTCACCCGGGAGGGAGCAGTACTTC.

V gene TRBV6-5 combines with J gene TRBJ2-1; D may be TRBD2 (5 bases). The CDR3 extends over 12 amino acids. Germline-derived CDR1 and CDR2 are MNHEY and SVGAGI. With 5 bases removed from V and 6 bases from J, the gap between germline ends came to 8 bases. This CDR3 is CASSIGGNEQFF. As DNA, the CDR3 is TGTGCCAGCAGTATTGGAGGCAATGAGCAGTTCTTC.

The chain is built from TRBV5-1 and TRBJ2-3, with 8 positions matching TRBD2. This CDR3 is built from 14 residues. Germline V gene sequence: CDR1 SGHRS, CDR2 YFSETQ. J lost 1 base, V lost 5 bases, and 3 bases had no gene match. The CDR3 sequence is CASRTSEGTDTQYF. CDR3 DNA: TGCGCCAGCAGGACTAGCGAGGGCACAGATACGCAGTATTTT.

This clone came up once. The chain combines TRBV10-3 with TRBJ1-4; 10 positions agree with TRBD1. The CDR3 spans 15 residues. Per the germline V gene, CDR1 is ENHRY and CDR2 is SYGVKD. Trimming at V came to 0 bases and at J to 10 bases, leaving 5 bases not matched to a gene. The CDR3 nucleotides read TGTGCCATCAGTGAGTCCGGGACAGGGGATGGAAAACTGTTTTTT. This gives the protein CAISESGTGDGKLFF.